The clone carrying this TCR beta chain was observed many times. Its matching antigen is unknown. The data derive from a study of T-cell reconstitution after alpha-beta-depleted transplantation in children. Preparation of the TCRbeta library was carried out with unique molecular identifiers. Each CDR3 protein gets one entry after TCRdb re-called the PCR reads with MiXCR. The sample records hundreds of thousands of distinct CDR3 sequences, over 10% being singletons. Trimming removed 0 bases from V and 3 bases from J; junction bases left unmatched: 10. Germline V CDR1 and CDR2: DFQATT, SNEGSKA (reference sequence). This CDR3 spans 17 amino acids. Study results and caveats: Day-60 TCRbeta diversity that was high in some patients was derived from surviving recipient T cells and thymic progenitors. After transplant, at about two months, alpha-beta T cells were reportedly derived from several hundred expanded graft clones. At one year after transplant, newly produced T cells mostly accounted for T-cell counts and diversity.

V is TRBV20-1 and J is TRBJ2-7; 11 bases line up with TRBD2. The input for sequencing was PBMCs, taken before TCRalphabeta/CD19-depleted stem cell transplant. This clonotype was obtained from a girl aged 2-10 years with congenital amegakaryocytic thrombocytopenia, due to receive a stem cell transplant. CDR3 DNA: TGCAGTGCTAGAGATCGGGCTAGCGGGAGGACGATCTACGAGCAGTACTTC. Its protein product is CSARDRASGRTIYEQYF.